What follows is one TCR beta chain and its context. Clones were read by immunoSEQ multiplex PCR, and TCRdb kept only the in-frame ones, dropping some. Among about 12,000 clones listed, 70% to 80% were seen once. This sample is drawn from a study of sequential checkpoint blockade in melanoma. Whole-study context: Patients were randomized 1:1 to nivolumab-then-ipilimumab or ipilimumab-then-nivolumab first-line.

V was pared by 3 bases and J by 10 bases, with 10 bases between. The CDR3 sequence is 13 residues long. Germline CDR1 is MRHNA and CDR2 is SNTAGT. The treatment: randomized to nivolumab then ipilimumab (arm A) or the reverse (arm B). Patients had received no earlier DNA-damaging chemotherapy. The source was CD8+ T cells sorted from blood (inferred from file names), collected from a patient given nivolumab and ipilimumab in sequence. The TCR comes from a human donor with melanoma. The chain employs TRBV6-4 and TRBJ1-6; no clear D. The CDR3 DNA reads TGTGCCAGCAGTGATACGACGGAGTCACCCCTCCACTTT. Its protein is CASSDTTESPLHF.